The clone carrying this T cell receptor beta chain has a handful of counts. Its antigen is currently unknown. The data belong to a study of T cells in Graves' hyperthyroidism and ophthalmopathy. Across the whole study: Before treatment of any kind, peripheral blood was taken at initial diagnosis. Findings and limits, study-wide: The model predicted ophthalmopathy a median roughly six months before onset. Ophthalmopathy and stable hyperthyroidism were separated by a 13 V-J model.

The TCR beta CDR3 regions underwent amplification using RNA transcripts as the source. HTBI primers were employed in a first-round RT-PCR of the TCR CDR3. One entry per CDR3 protein results from TCRdb running MiXCR on the multiplex PCR reads. The sample shows 350,000 to 500,000 distinct CDR3 sequences, roughly an eighth of them seen only once. The source of the PBMCs was approximately 9.5 ml of fresh peripheral blood. Sequencing used blood. This TCR came from a woman aged 18-35 years with Graves' hyperthyroidism.

The CDR3 DNA sequence: TGTGCCAGCAGCTTATTCGGAAGGGGAAACACCATATATTTT. The encoded protein is CASSLFGRGNTIYF. V usage is TRBV11-2 and J usage is TRBJ1-3, with D uncertain. The CDR3 covers 14 residues. Trimming stripped 2 bases from V and 4 bases from J, with 9 bases between. CDR1 is SGHAT, CDR2 FQNNGV, per germline.